This T cell receptor beta chain was captured in a study of T cell responses to AZD1222 COVID-19 vaccine. Libraries were prepared by immunoSEQ multiplex PCR; TCRdb keeps only in-frame clonotypes and omits some of them. The sample contains 100,000 to 150,000 clones, approximately 91% of which appear only once. Turning to this clone: Its specificity is not known.

Study results and caveats: Researchers report vaccine-associated CD4 TCRs spanning spike, with dominance at 160-218 and 743-854. All repertoire sampling was performed exclusively after the peak T cell response.

The sample consisted of peripheral blood, taken 28 days after the second AZD1222 dose. This TCR was recovered from an adult who received the AZD1222 COVID-19 vaccine.

CDR3 region: CASSPRPTGGYELNTEAFF. The CDR3 bases are TGTGCCAGCTCACCCCGCCCGACAGGAGGCTACGAGTTGAACACTGAAGCTTTCTTT. The chain links TRBV18 to TRBJ1-1, with D tentatively TRBD1 (6 bases). V lost 3 bases and J lost 0, with 23 bases in between. The V gene's germline CDR1 is KGHSH and CDR2 LQKENI. This CDR3 comprises 19 residues.